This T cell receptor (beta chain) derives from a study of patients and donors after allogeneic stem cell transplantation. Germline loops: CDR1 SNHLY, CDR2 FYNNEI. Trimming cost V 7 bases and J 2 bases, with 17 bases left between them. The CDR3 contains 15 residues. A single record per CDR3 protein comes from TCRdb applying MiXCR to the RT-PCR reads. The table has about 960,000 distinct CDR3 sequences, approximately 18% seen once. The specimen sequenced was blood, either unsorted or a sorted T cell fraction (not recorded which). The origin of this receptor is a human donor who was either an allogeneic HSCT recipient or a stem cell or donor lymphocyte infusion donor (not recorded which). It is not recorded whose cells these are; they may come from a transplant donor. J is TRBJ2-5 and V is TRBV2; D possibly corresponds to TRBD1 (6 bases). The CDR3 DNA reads TGTGCCAGCACCAGGGGAACGACCGAACAAGAGACCCAGTACTTC. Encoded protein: CASTRGTTEQETQYF.